The clone carrying this TCR beta chain was picked up a small number of times. The data are from a study of blood T cell repertoires in COVID-19. At the level of the study: There were acute and convalescent COVID-19 samples, and they came from the United States, Italy and Spain. PBMCs, B-cell-depleted T cells, or T cells were the source of the cDNA or gDNA that made up the material.

The data were produced by immunoSEQ multiplex PCR, yet TCRdb's version contains in-frame clones alone and is incomplete. The sample lists roughly 150,000 clones, about four fifths seen once, with roughly 10% in the top ten. The ends were cut back, 0 bases at V and 10 bases at J, with 13 bases in the middle. Germline values: CDR1 LGHNA, CDR2 YSLEER. The CDR3 spans 15 residues. The receptor was derived from a man in his 70s with active or convalescent COVID-19. Sequenced material: peripheral blood. The rearrangement joins TRBV4-3 to TRBJ1-6; unclear D gene. CDR3 residues: CASSQDNVAGSPLHF. DNA of the CDR3: TGCGCCAGCAGCCAAGATAACGTGGCGGGATCACCCCTCCACTTT.